This TCR beta chain was recorded in a study of blood T cells in healthy people across ages. Broader study findings: Naive T cell percentage showed a strong correlation with TCR beta diversity. Observed TCR beta diversity per million T cells went down as age went up. This fall followed a roughly linear course with age.

Each donor was a healthy Caucasian individual from Russia, aged 6 to 90. On this clonotype itself: Its antigen is unidentified.

For the second PCR, which ran for about 7 to 12 cycles, a sample-barcoded 5' primer and a J-beta primer mix were used. One entry per CDR3 protein results from TCRdb running MiXCR on the 5' RACE reads. Of under 950,000 distinct CDR3 sequences listed, 22% are singletons. The V and J ends lost 0 bases and 12 bases respectively, with 11 bases between them. Germline CDR1 and CDR2: DFQATT and SNEGSKA (reference sequence). This CDR3 is 12 amino acids long. This chain links TRBV20-1 with TRBJ1-4; a weak D match, TRBD1 (5 bases). This clonotype was sampled from a man aged 65 to 85 in good health. Sequenced input: blood. CDR3 nucleotide sequence: TGCAGTGCTAGAGACCCCAAAGGGGAACTGTTTTTT. It yields the protein CSARDPKGELFF.